The 3 T cell receptor beta chains presented below share a single source sample, sequenced in a study of shared clonotypes between healthy human individuals. Profiled with immunoSEQ multiplex PCR; TCRdb holds only in-frame clones, not every one. Of a few hundred thousand clones listed, 75% to 80% are singletons. Source material: PBMCs. The receptors were sampled from a woman in her 40s in good health. Some clones in this sample may be carry-over from other donors' samples.

Note on this clone: A single base is all that separates this from a far larger clone, so a read error is likely. In nucleotides, the CDR3 is TGCAGCATCCTCGGGTGGGGGTCGGACACTGAAACTTTCTTT. It yields the protein CSILGWGSDTETFF. The J gene is TRBJ1-1, the V gene TRBV29-1, with TRBD1 as a possible D gene (5 bases). This CDR3 comprises 14 residues. Germline V lookup: CDR1 SQVTM, CDR2 ANQGSEA.

V usage is TRBV10-3 and J usage is TRBJ1-4, with TRBD1 matching 7 bases. The CDR3 contains 16 residues. CDR1 and CDR2 from the germline V gene are ENHRY and SYGVKD. Unmatched junction bases numbered 7, after V lost 6 bases and J lost 0 bases. CDR3 residues: CAISPRDSSTNEKLFF. The CDR3 DNA sequence: TGTGCCATCAGCCCCCGGGACAGCTCAACTAATGAAAAACTGTTTTTT.

Notes on this clone: This likely came from a read error, as a far larger clone is one base away. This sample also contains other DNA sequences that code for the same CDR3. The chain links TRBV6-5 to TRBJ2-7; D is unresolved. The CDR3 sequence is 13 residues long. V was trimmed by 7 bases and J by 7 bases, leaving 17 bases between them. Per germline, CDR1 MNHEY and CDR2 SVGAGI. CDR3 loop: CASKWRSLGEQYF. The CDR3 DNA reads TGTGCCAGCAAATGGAGAAGCCTTGGAGAGCAGTACTTC.